Listed here is a single TCR beta chain. This sample is part of a study of synovial regulatory T cells in juvenile arthritis. This CDR3 is 14 amino acids long. A DNA sequence was not provided. Looked up from germline, CDR1 is SGHRS and CDR2 is YFSETQ. TCRdb's table, derived via immunoSEQ multiplex PCR, lists solely in-frame clones and lacks some. Seen in this sample are roughly 9,900 clones; the ten most common clones hold more than 0.85%. Roughly eleven-patient cohort: about 11 active juvenile idiopathic arthritis patients, 3 polyarticular, 8 oligoarticular. V and J are TRBV5-1 and TRBJ2-7; the D call from TCRdb, TRBD1, cannot be confirmed without DNA. The sequenced material came from Treg cells from blood. Subset: remaining (HLA-DR-negative) circulating blood Treg cells. The receptor's source is a donor younger than 30 with juvenile idiopathic arthritis. The CDR3 is CASSLDPGKNEQYF.